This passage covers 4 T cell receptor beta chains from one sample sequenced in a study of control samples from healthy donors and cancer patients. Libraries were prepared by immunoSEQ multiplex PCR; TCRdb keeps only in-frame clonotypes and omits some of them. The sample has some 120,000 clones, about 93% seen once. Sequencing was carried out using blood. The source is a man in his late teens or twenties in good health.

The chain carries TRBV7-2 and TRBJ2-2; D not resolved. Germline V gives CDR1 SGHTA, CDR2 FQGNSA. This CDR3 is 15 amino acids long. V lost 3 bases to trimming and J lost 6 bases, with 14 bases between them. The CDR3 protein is CASSLTSVAPGELFF. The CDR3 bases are TGTGCCAGCAGCTTGACCTCGGTAGCTCCCGGGGAGCTGTTTTTT.

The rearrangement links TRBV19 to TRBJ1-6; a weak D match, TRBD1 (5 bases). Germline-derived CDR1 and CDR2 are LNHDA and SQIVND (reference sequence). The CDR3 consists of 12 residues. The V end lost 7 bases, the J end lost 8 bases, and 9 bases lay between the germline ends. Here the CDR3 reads CASTQGYSPLHF. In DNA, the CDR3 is TGTGCCAGTACCCAGGGTTATTCACCCCTCCACTTT.

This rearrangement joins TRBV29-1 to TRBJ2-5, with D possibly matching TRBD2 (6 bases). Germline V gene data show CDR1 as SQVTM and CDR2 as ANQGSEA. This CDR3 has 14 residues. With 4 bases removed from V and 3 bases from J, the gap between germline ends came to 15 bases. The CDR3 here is CSVGPDWEEETQYF. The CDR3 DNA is TGCAGCGTTGGGCCGGACTGGGAGGAAGAGACCCAGTACTTC.

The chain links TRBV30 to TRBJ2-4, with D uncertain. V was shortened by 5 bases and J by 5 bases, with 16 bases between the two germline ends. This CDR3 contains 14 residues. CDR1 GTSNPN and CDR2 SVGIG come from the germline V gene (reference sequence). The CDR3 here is CAWGRYGPENIQYF. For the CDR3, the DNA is TGTGCCTGGGGAAGATACGGACCCGAAAACATTCAGTACTTC.